Shown below are 10 T cell receptor beta chains from a single sample sequenced in a study of tumor-infiltrating lymphocytes in oesophageal squamous cell carcinoma (dated by TCRdb to the mid-2010s). Libraries were prepared through PCR. TCRdb shows the sequencer as Illumina HiSeq 2000. In-frame beta chains were kept once TCRdb had trimmed the public reads at Q25 with fastp and called clones with MiXCR. Rows with a matching CDR3 protein are joined into one entry that keeps the most common DNA and genes. The sample has about 10,000 distinct CDR3 sequences on record, about three fifths of them singletons. The ten largest clones represent 27% of the sample. Sequences were obtained from esophageal tumor tissue. The receptors derive from a female donor with esophageal squamous cell carcinoma.

This clonotype has a count of ten or more. This sequence joins TRBV7-8 and TRBJ2-7; TRBD2 matches 11 bases. CDR3 length: 18 amino acids. Germline CDR1 SGHVS, CDR2 FQNEAQ. V shed 2 bases, J shed 6 bases, and the junction held 15 bases outside the gene matches. In DNA form, the CDR3 reads TGTGCCAGCAGCTTATTGCTAGCGGGAGGAGAGAGCGTCCTCGAGCAGTACTTC. It encodes CASSLLLAGGESVLEQYF. The full variable domain, its missing parts supplied by reference TRBV7-8 and TRBJ2-7, is GAGVSQSPRYKVAKRGQDVALRCDPISGHVSLFWYQQALGQGPEFLTYFQNEAQLDKSGLPSDRFFAERPEGSVSTLKIQRTQQEDSAVYLCASSLLLAGGESVLEQYFGPGTRLTVT.

V usage is TRBV6-5 and J usage is TRBJ2-6; 8 bases are shared with TRBD2. The end of the DNA is better explained by TRBJ2-5, so the J call may be wrong. In germline, CDR1 is MNHEY, CDR2 SVGAGI. The CDR3 length is 15 residues. Here the CDR3 reads CASRPGTRHRETQYF. In nucleotides, the CDR3 is TGTGCCAGCAGACCCGGGACTAGGCATCGTGAGACCCAGTACTTC.

The CDR3 sequence: CASSYGFVQGHSDTQYF. The CDR3 DNA reads TGTGCCAGCAGTTACGGGTTCGTACAGGGGCATTCAGATACGCAGTATTTT. The genes are TRBV6-8 and TRBJ2-3, with 7 bases fitting TRBD1. CDR1 and CDR2 from the germline V gene are MNHGY and SAAAGT. V gave up 2 bases and J gave up 4 bases; unmatched junction bases: 12. The CDR3 length is 17 residues.

This clonotype was seen only a few times. The chain uses TRBV7-3 and TRBJ2-5; TRBD2 aligns across 13 bases. This CDR3 is built from 17 residues. J gave up 4 bases and V 5 bases, and 10 bases lay outside the gene matches. Per the germline V gene, CDR1 is SGHTA and CDR2 is FQGTGA. The CDR3 is CASSETPGLAGRETQYF. The CDR3 DNA reads TGTGCCAGCAGCGAAACTCCGGGACTAGCGGGAAGAGAGACCCAGTACTTC.

About this clonotype itself: A junction end diverges from the germline sequence, so it may reflect a read error. This chain joins TRBV7-6 and TRBJ1-1; no firm D call. The end of the DNA fits TRBJ1-6 better, so the J call may be wrong. CDR3 length equals 13 residues. The germline gives CDR1 SGHVS, CDR2 FNYEAQ. CDR3 in DNA: TGTGCTAGCAGCTTAGACGAGTATTCACCCCTCCACTTT. Its translation is CASSLDEYSPLHF.

This clonotype was found a few times. For the CDR3, the DNA is TGTGCCAGCAGCTTAGTGGAGGGCCCATACGAGCAGTACTTC. It encodes CASSLVEGPYEQYF. The rearrangement links TRBV7-2 to TRBJ2-5; weak D call: TRBD2 (6 bases). The J call may be faulty, since TRBJ2-7 better matches the DNA end. There are 14 residues in the CDR3. Germline assignment: CDR1 SGHTA and CDR2 FQGNSA.

Comments on this clonotype: A read error is likely, as this CDR3 ends without the conserved phenylalanine or tryptophan. V usage is TRBV6-1 and J usage is TRBJ1-1, with D perhaps matching TRBD1 (5 bases). CDR3 length equals 14 residues. V was trimmed by 3 bases and J by 1 base, leaving 9 bases between them. CDR1 is MNHNS, CDR2 SASEGT, per germline. The CDR3 DNA follows: TGTGCCAGCAGTGATTTGAGGGGGAACACTGAAGCTTTCTCT. Translation gives CASSDLRGNTEAFS.

This clonotype was seen ten or more times. The rearrangement links TRBV7-8 to TRBJ1-5; D uncertain. CDR3 size: 16 residues. Per the germline V gene, CDR1 is SGHVS and CDR2 is FQNEAQ. The V end lost 5 bases, the J end lost 11 bases, and 25 bases lay between the germline ends. The CDR3 DNA follows: TGTGCCAGCAGCCTTAGTGTATCCCCGCAATTCTCAGCCCAGCATTTT. This encodes CASSLSVSPQFSAQHF. The full variable domain, rest sourced from reference TRBV7-8 and TRBJ1-5, is GAGVSQSPRYKVAKRGQDVALRCDPISGHVSLFWYQQALGQGPEFLTYFQNEAQLDKSGLPSDRFFAERPEGSVSTLKIQRTQQEDSAVYLCASSLSVSPQFSAQHFGDGTRLSIL.

This clonotype was observed a few times. V gene TRBV7-9 combines with J gene TRBJ2-5; 9 bases align to TRBD2. Germline assignment: CDR1 SEHNR and CDR2 FQNEAQ (reference sequence). The V and J ends lost 0 bases and 2 bases, in that order; junction bases with no gene match: 10. This CDR3 has 18 amino acids. The CDR3 here is CASSLAVFSGSGQETQYF. In DNA form, the CDR3 reads TGTGCCAGCAGCTTAGCGGTTTTTAGCGGGAGTGGTCAAGAGACCCAGTACTTC.

The chain combines TRBV28 with TRBJ2-3; maybe TRBD2 (6 bases). V gave up 10 bases and J gave up 8 bases, with 28 bases separating them. Per germline, CDR1 MDHEN and CDR2 SYDVKM. CDR3 length equals 16 residues. CDR3 sequence: CATRRFRERAGGTQYF. CDR3 DNA sequence: TGTGCCACACGCCGGTTCAGGGAGCGGGCAGGCGGTACGCAGTATTTT.